A single sample gave rise to the 24 T cell receptor beta chains below, sequenced in a study of a mutant IDH1 vaccine in newly diagnosed glioma. Measured with immunoSEQ multiplex PCR; TCRdb has only the in-frame clones, and not every one. Here the sample spans 60,000 to 100,000 clones, around 85% being singletons. Time point here: week 23, last vaccination. Each dose delivered 300 ug of mutant IDH1 20-mer peptide subcutaneously with imiquimod. Their antigen targets remain unknown. The sample here was PBMCs, taken from a glioma patient whose treatment included an IDH1 peptide vaccine. Receptors originate from a woman aged 45 to 65 with glioma.

V is TRBV7-6 and J is TRBJ2-1; possible D gene TRBD1, 5 bases. The germline CDR1 and CDR2 sequences are SGHVS and FNYEAQ. The V end lost 5 bases, the J end lost 8 bases, and 22 bases lay between the germline ends. This CDR3 region has 16 residues. The DNA of the CDR3 is TGTGCCAGCAGCCCCTGGCCTCAGCGACAGCAGGATGAGCAGTTCTTC. Residues: CASSPWPQRQQDEQFF.

This chain uses TRBV30 with TRBJ1-2, with unresolved D. V lost 0 bases and J 0 bases, leaving 14 bases between the germline ends. CDR3 length: 16 residues. From germline, CDR1 is GTSNPN and CDR2 SVGIG (reference sequence). The CDR3 protein is CAWSVPPPRTNYGYTF. In DNA form, the CDR3 reads TGTGCCTGGAGTGTACCCCCGCCCCGTACTAACTATGGCTACACCTTC.

The chain links TRBV10-3 to TRBJ1-4, with a possible D match to TRBD1 (5 bases). CDR3 length: 16 amino acids. Trimming shortened V by 6 bases and J by 1 base, and 15 bases separated the two germline ends. The germline V gene encodes CDR1 ENHRY and CDR2 SYGVKD. CDR3 sequence: CAIRASRDRTNEKLFF. The CDR3 coding sequence is TGTGCCATCAGAGCTAGTCGTGACAGAACTAATGAAAAACTGTTTTTT.

This clone has just a few counts. The chain employs TRBV4-2 and TRBJ1-5; TRBD1 matches 8 bases. The CDR3 loop spans 15 amino acids. Germline loops: CDR1 LGHNA, CDR2 YNFKEQ. Trimming took 1 base from V and 2 from J; bases not matched to a gene: 1. The CDR3 protein is CASSQVGQGNQPQHF. The CDR3 DNA follows: TGTGCCAGCAGCCAAGTGGGACAGGGCAATCAGCCCCAGCATTTT.

This chain uses TRBV27 with TRBJ1-1, with a possible D match to TRBD1 (5 bases). Germline V gene lookup returns CDR1 MNHEY and CDR2 SMNVEV (reference sequence). With 2 bases removed from V and 6 bases from J, the gap between germline ends came to 10 bases. This CDR3 comprises 13 residues. Here the CDR3 reads CASSLKSGSEAFF. CDR3 in DNA: TGTGCCAGCAGTTTAAAATCAGGGTCTGAAGCTTTCTTT.

This sequence joins TRBV5-4 and TRBJ2-7; 8 positions agree with TRBD2. The V gene's germline CDR1 is SGHNT and CDR2 YYREEE (reference sequence). The V gene end was trimmed by 9 bases and the J gene end by 1 base; junction bases not matched to a gene: 9. CDR3 length: 14 amino acids. The CDR3 nucleotides are TGTGCCACCCGGTTTGCGGGAGGTTCCTACGAGCAGTACTTC. Residues: CATRFAGGSYEQYF.

The V gene is TRBV27, the J gene TRBJ2-3; 8 bases align to TRBD2. The CDR3 covers 17 residues. Germline V lookup: CDR1 MNHEY, CDR2 SMNVEV (reference sequence). V lost 0 bases, J lost 1 base, and 6 bases stayed unmatched. CDR3 residues: CASSLSAGGPGTDTQYF. CDR3 sequence (DNA): TGTGCCAGCAGTTTATCGGCGGGAGGTCCTGGCACAGATACGCAGTATTTT.

The chain couples TRBV28 to TRBJ1-4; weak D call: TRBD1 (6 bases). Deletions cut 3 bases from V and 3 bases from J, with 14 bases between. Germline-derived CDR1 and CDR2 are MDHEN and SYDVKM. The CDR3 is 16 amino acids. The CDR3, as DNA: TGTGCCAGCAGTTTCACAGGGAAGCCGGCTAATGAAAAACTGTTTTTT. Translated, it gives CASSFTGKPANEKLFF.

This chain connects TRBV7-9 to TRBJ2-1; D is uncertain. This CDR3 is 16 amino acids long. Germline CDR1 is SEHNR and CDR2 is FQNEAQ (reference sequence). Trimming pared 5 bases from V and 7 bases from J, leaving 21 bases between. The CDR3 here is CASSPRSLVKANEQFF. The CDR3 region has the DNA TGTGCCAGCAGCCCTAGGTCCCTGGTGAAGGCGAATGAGCAGTTCTTC.

This clone is a singleton in its sample. This chain links TRBV7-6 with TRBJ1-4, with D perhaps matching TRBD1 (5 bases). CDR3 length: 15 residues. The germline V gene has CDR1 SGHVS and CDR2 FNYEAQ. With 5 bases removed from V and 0 bases from J, the gap between germline ends came to 10 bases. The CDR3 sequence: CASSNGHTTNEKLFF. CDR3 in DNA: TGTGCCAGCAGCAACGGACACACAACTAATGAAAAACTGTTTTTT.

The chain uses TRBV7-6 and TRBJ2-3; TRBD2 matches at 9 bases. V lost 5 bases to trimming and J lost 5 bases; unmatched junction nucleotides: 11. Germline V lookup: CDR1 SGHVS, CDR2 FNYEAQ. The CDR3 contains 16 residues. Here the CDR3 DNA reads TGTGCCAGCAGCCCGAGGGCGGGAGGGCCTGGAGATACGCAGTATTTT. It specifies CASSPRAGGPGDTQYF.

The chain is built from TRBV6-5 and TRBJ1-5; D is perhaps TRBD1 (5 bases). The CDR3 sequence is 15 residues long. The germline V gene encodes CDR1 MNHEY and CDR2 SVGAGI. V dropped 0 bases and J dropped 2 bases, with 8 bases sitting between them. The CDR3 spells CASSYSGVGNQPQHF. Written as DNA, the CDR3 is TGTGCCAGCAGTTACTCAGGGGTAGGCAATCAGCCCCAGCATTTT.

In this sample, this clone turned up once. The gene calls are TRBV15 and TRBJ2-5; tentative D call: TRBD1 (5 bases). Germline V CDR1 and CDR2: LNHNV, YYDKDF (reference sequence). The length of the CDR3 is 14 residues. V dropped 1 base and J dropped 5 bases, with 11 bases sitting between them. The chain's CDR3 is CATSRAGARETQYF. CDR3 coding DNA: TGTGCCACCAGCAGAGCTGGGGCGAGGGAGACCCAGTACTTC.

The chain uses TRBV27 and TRBJ2-7; a possible D gene is TRBD1 (5 bases). This CDR3 has 14 residues. Trimming shortened V by 5 bases and J by 1 base, and 12 bases separated the two germline ends. Germline lookup yields CDR1 MNHEY and CDR2 SMNVEV (reference sequence). CDR3 DNA sequence: TGTGCCAGCAGTGCTCAGGGCCTTTCCTACGAGCAGTACTTC. It specifies CASSAQGLSYEQYF.

This chain joins TRBV28 and TRBJ1-2; 7 bases map to TRBD1. CDR1 MDHEN and CDR2 SYDVKM come from the germline V gene. CDR3 length: 13 residues. Unmatched junction bases numbered 6, after V lost 5 bases and J lost 6 bases. CDR3 sequence: CASSSGTANGYTF. The CDR3 DNA sequence: TGTGCCAGCAGTAGCGGGACAGCAAATGGCTACACCTTC.

The chain recombines TRBV7-8 with TRBJ2-1; D is tentatively TRBD1 or TRBD2 (5 bases each). Trimming pared 0 bases from V and 7 bases from J, leaving 10 bases between. The CDR3 consists of 14 residues. Germline V CDR1 and CDR2: SGHVS, FQNEAQ. The CDR3 here is CASSLAGDMNEQFF. For the CDR3, the DNA is TGTGCCAGCAGCTTAGCGGGGGATATGAATGAGCAGTTCTTC.

The chain joins TRBV2 to TRBJ2-1; D might be TRBD1 or TRBD2, each matching 5 bases. Germline CDR1 is SNHLY and CDR2 is FYNNEI. The CDR3 length is 15 residues. V lost 6 bases to trimming and J lost 5 bases, with 17 bases between them. CDR3 DNA sequence: TGTGCCAGCAGCCGGGGACCCCCGGTCAACAATGAGCAGTTCTTC. It translates to CASSRGPPVNNEQFF.

This clone was observed a single time. The chain joins TRBV27 to TRBJ2-2, with D possibly called TRBD1 or TRBD2 (7 bases each). The germline CDR1 and CDR2 sequences are MNHEY and SMNVEV (reference sequence). The CDR3 length is 15 residues. V was pared by 3 bases and J by 9 bases, with 17 bases between. The CDR3 protein is CASSLRAGGGRELFF. CDR3 in DNA: TGTGCCAGCAGTTTGAGGGCAGGGGGGGGCCGGGAGCTGTTTTTT.

The chain recombines TRBV11-2 with TRBJ1-1; D gene ambiguous. The V and J ends lost 3 bases and 3 bases respectively, with 14 bases between them. The germline CDR1 and CDR2 sequences are SGHAT and FQNNGV. The CDR3 is made up of 15 amino acids. The CDR3 region is CASSLTVIIDTEAFF. CDR3 nucleotide sequence: TGTGCCAGCAGCTTGACCGTGATTATCGACACTGAAGCTTTCTTT.

V gene TRBV6-5 combines with J gene TRBJ1-2; D gene uncertain. Trimming took 4 bases from V and 5 from J, leaving 8 bases between them. The germline V gene has CDR1 MNHEY and CDR2 SVGAGI. This CDR3 has 12 amino acids. The CDR3 nucleotides read TGTGCCAGCAGTTTTAAAGGTTATGGCTACACCTTC. Its translation is CASSFKGYGYTF.

This chain connects TRBV29-1 to TRBJ2-3; 7 nucleotides line up with TRBD1. Trimming at V came to 1 base and at J to 6 bases, leaving 7 bases not matched to a gene. The CDR3 is 14 amino acids. Germline V gene lookup returns CDR1 SQVTM and CDR2 ANQGSEA. The CDR3 is CSVEAGQTFDTQYF. The CDR3 nucleotides read TGCAGCGTTGAAGCGGGACAGACATTCGATACGCAGTATTTT.

This clone was observed once. The genes are TRBV5-5 and TRBJ2-1; D unresolved. V was shortened by 0 bases and J by 3 bases, with 10 bases between the two germline ends. The CDR3 runs to 15 residues. Germline CDR1 and CDR2: SGHKS and YYEKEE (reference sequence). The CDR3 sequence is CASSLGQVLYNEQFF. The CDR3 DNA is TGTGCCAGCAGCTTGGGGCAGGTCCTCTACAATGAGCAGTTCTTC.

The chain is built from TRBV7-6 and TRBJ2-1; D possibly corresponds to TRBD1 (6 bases). This CDR3 has 13 residues. CDR1 SGHVS and CDR2 FNYEAQ come from the germline V gene. V lost 5 bases and J lost 10, with 15 bases in between. The CDR3 bases are TGTGCCAGCAGCCGGACAGAAGGAAGGGAGCAGTTCTTC. It is translated as CASSRTEGREQFF.

The chain joins TRBV28 to TRBJ2-7; D might be TRBD2 (5 bases). Germline-derived CDR1 and CDR2 are MDHEN and SYDVKM. The CDR3 spans 15 residues. The V gene lost 3 bases and the J gene lost 1 base, with 13 bases spanning the gap. CDR3: CASSLRLGLSYEQYF. In nucleotides, the CDR3 is TGTGCCAGCAGTTTGAGGCTTGGACTTTCCTACGAGCAGTACTTC. Supplemented by reference TRBV28 and TRBJ2-7, the full variable domain reads DVKVTQSSRYLVKRTGEKVFLECVQDMDHENMFWYRQDPGLGLRLIYFSYDVKMKEKGDIPEGYSVSREKKERFSLILESASTNQTSMYLCASSLRLGLSYEQYFGPGTRLTVT.